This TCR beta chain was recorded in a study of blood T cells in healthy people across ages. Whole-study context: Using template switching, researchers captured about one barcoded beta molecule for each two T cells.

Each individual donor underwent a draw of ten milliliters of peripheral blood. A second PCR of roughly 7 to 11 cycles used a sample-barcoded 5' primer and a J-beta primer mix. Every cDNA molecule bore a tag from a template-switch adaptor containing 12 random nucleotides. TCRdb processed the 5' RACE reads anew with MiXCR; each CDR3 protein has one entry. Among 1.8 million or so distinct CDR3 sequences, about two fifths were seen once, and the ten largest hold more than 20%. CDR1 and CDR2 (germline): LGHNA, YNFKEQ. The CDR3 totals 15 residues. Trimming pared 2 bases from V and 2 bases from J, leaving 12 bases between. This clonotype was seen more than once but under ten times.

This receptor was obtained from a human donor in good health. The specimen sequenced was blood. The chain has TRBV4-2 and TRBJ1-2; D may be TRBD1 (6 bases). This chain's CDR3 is CASSQSGGLNYGYTF. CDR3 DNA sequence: TGTGCCAGCAGCCAATCTGGGGGCTTAAACTATGGCTACACCTTC.